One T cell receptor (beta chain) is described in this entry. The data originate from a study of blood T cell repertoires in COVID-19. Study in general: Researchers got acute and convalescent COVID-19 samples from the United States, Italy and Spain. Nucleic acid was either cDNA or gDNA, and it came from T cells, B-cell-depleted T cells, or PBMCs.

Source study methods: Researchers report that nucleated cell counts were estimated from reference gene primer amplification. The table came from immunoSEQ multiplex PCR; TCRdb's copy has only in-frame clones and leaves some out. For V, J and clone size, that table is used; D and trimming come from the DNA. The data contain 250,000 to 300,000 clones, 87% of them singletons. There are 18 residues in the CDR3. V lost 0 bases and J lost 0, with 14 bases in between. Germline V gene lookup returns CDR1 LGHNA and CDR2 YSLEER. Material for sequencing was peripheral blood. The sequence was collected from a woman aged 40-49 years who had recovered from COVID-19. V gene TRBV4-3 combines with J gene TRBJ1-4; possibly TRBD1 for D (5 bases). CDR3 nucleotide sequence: TGCGCCAGCAGCCAAGATGTACCCCCGACAGCAACTAATGAAAAACTGTTTTTT. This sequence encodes CASSQDVPPTATNEKLFF.